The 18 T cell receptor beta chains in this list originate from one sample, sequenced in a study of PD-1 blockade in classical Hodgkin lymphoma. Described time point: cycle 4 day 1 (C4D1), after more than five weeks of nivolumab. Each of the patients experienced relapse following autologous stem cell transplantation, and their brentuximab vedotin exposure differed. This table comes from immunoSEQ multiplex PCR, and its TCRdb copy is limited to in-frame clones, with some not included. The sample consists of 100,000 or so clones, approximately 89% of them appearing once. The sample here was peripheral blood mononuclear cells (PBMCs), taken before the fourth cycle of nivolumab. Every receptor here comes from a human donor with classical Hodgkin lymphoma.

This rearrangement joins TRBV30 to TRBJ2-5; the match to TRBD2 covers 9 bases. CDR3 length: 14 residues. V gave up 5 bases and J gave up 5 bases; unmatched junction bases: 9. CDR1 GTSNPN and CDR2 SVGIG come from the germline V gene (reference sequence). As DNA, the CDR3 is TGTGCCTGGGGAGGAAGGACTAGCGCCGAGACCCAGTACTTC. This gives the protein CAWGGRTSAETQYF.

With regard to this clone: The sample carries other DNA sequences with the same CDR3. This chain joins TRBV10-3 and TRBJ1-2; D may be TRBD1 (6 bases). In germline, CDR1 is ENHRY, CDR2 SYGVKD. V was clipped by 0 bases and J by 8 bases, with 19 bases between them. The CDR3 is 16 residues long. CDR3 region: CAISESLTGAGRGYTF. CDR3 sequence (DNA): TGTGCCATCAGTGAGTCGCTTACGGGGGCAGGGCGGGGCTACACCTTC.

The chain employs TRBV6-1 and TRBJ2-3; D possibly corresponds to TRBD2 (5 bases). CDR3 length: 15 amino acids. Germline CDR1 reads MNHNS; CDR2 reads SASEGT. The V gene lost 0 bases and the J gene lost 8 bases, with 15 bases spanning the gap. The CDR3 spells CASSEAGPRRGTQYF. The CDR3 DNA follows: TGTGCCAGCAGTGAAGCAGGGCCCCGCCGGGGTACGCAGTATTTT.

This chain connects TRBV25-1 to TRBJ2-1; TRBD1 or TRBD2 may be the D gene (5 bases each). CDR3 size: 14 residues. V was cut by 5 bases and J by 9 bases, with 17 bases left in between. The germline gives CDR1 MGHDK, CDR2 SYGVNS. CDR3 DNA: TGTGCCAGCAGTCCGCCCCAGGGCGAGGGTGAGCAGTTCTTC. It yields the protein CASSPPQGEGEQFF.

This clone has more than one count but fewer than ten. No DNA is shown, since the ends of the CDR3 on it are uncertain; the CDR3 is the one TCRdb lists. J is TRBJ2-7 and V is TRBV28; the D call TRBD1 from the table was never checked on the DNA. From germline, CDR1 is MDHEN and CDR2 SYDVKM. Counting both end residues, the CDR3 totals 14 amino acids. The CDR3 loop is CASSSSSPRDEQYF.

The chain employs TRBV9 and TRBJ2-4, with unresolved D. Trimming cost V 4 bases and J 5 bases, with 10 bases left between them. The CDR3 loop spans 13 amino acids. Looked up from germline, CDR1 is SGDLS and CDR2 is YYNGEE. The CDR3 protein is CASSPPVENIQYF. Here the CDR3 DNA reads TGTGCCAGCAGCCCACCGGTGGAAAACATTCAGTACTTC.

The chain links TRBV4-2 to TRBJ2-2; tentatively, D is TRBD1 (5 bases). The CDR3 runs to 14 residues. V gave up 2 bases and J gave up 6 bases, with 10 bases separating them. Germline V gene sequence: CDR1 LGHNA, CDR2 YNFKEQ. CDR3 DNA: TGTGCCAGCAGCCAATTATGGGGCTCCGGGGAGCTGTTTTTT. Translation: CASSQLWGSGELFF.

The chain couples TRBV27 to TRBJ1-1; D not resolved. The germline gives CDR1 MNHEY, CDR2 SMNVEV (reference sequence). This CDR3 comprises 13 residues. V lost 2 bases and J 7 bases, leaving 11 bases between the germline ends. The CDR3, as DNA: TGTGCCAGCAGTTTAGGAGTCTCTGTTGAAGCTTTCTTT. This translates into CASSLGVSVEAFF.

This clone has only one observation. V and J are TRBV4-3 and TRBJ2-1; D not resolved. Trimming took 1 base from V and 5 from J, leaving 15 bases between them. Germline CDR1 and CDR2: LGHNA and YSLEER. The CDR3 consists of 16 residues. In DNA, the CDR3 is TGCGCCAGCAGCCAAGTTTTTCTAGAAAGGGACAATGAGCAGTTCTTC. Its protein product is CASSQVFLERDNEQFF.

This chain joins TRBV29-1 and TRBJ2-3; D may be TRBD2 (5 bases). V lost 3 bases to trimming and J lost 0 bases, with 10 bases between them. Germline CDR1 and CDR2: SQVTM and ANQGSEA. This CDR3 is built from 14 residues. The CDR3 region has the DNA TGCAGCGTTGATGAGAGGGAAAGCACAGATACGCAGTATTTT. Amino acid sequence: CSVDERESTDTQYF.

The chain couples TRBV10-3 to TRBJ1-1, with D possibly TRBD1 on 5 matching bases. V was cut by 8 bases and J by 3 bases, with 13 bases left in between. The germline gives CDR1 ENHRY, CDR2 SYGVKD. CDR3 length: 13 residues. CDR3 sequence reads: CAISPRQYTEAFF. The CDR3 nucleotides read TGTGCCATCTCGCCCCGACAGTACACTGAAGCTTTCTTT.

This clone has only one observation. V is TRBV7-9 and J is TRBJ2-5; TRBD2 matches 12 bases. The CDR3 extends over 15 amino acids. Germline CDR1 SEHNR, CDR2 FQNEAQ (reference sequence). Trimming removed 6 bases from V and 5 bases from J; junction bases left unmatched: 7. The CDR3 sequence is CASSFRLAGVETQYF. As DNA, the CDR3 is TGTGCCAGCAGTTTCAGACTAGCGGGAGTGGAGACCCAGTACTTC.

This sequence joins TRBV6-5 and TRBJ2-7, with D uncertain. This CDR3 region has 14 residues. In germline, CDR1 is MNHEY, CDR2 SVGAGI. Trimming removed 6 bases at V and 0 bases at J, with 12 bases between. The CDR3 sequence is CASSPDGISYEQYF. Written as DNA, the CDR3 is TGTGCCAGCAGCCCGGACGGAATCTCCTACGAGCAGTACTTC.

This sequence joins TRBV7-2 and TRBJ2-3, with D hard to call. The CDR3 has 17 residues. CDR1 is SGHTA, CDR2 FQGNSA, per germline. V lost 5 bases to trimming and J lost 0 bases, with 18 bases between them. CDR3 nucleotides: TGTGCCAGCAGCACACCCCTCCCCCTTCCTAGCACAGATACGCAGTATTTT. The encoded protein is CASSTPLPLPSTDTQYF.

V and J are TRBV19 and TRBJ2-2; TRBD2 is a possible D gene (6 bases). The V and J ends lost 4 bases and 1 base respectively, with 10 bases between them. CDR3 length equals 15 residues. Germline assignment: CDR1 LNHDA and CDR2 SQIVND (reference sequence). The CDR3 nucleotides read TGTGCCAGTAGTAATCCGGGGGAGAACACCGGGGAGCTGTTTTTT. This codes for CASSNPGENTGELFF.

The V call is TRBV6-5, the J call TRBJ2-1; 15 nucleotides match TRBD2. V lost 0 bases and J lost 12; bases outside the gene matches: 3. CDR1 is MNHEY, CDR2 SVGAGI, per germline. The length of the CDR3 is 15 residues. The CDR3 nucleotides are TGTGCCAGCAGTTACTCCGGACTAGCGGGAGGGGGGCAGTTCTTC. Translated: CASSYSGLAGGGQFF.

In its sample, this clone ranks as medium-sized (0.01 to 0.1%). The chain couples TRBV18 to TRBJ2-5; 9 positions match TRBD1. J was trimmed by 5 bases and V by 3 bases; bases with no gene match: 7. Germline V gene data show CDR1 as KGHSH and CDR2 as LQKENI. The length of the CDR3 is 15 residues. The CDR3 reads CASSPGQGSWETQYF. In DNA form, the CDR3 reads TGTGCCAGCTCACCGGGACAGGGAAGTTGGGAGACCCAGTACTTC.

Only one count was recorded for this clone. DNA for the CDR3: TGTGCCAGCTCGAAGCTACGAAGAGCCGGGGCTAACACTGAAGCTTTCTTT. The encoded protein is CASSKLRRAGANTEAFF. The chain uses TRBV27 and TRBJ1-1; D possibly corresponds to TRBD1 (5 bases). In germline, CDR1 is MNHEY, CDR2 SMNVEV (reference sequence). The CDR3 is 17 residues long. V was trimmed by 8 bases and J by 2 bases, leaving 24 bases between them.